The rows below give T cell receptor beta chains drawn from one sample of a study of T cell changes during pregnancy in multiple sclerosis. Only in-frame clones appear in the TCRdb table, and some are missing; sequencing was by immunoSEQ multiplex PCR. This table holds some 37,000 clones, 88% found once. Source: CD4+ T cells from peripheral blood mononuclear cells, taken before pregnancy. These receptors originate from a female donor with multiple sclerosis, enrolled in a pregnancy study. Both conserved end residues are part of each CDR3. Fields, in order: V gene, J gene, CDR3 length, D gene, clone size, CDR3 protein, CDR3 DNA. A D gene is named only where the DNA matches it firmly. Clone size is stated in some rows and not others, as once, few, many or a class when expanded.

v_gene: TRBV4-2; j_gene: TRBJ2-3; len: 15; d_gene: -; abundance: -; CDR3aa: CASSPYQGATDTQYF; CDR3nt: TGTGCCAGCAGCCCCTATCAGGGTGCCACAGATACGCAGTATTTT
v_gene: TRBV7-2; j_gene: TRBJ2-7; len: 14; d_gene: TRBD2; abundance: once; CDR3aa: CASSLLGGSYEQYF; CDR3nt: TGTGCCAGCAGCTTACTGGGCGGGAGCTACGAGCAGTACTTC
v_gene: TRBV5-1; j_gene: TRBJ2-3; len: 16; d_gene: TRBD1; abundance: -; CDR3aa: CASSSDPTGGADTQYF; CDR3nt: TGCGCCAGCAGCTCAGACCCGACAGGGGGCGCAGATACGCAGTATTTT
v_gene: TRBV30; j_gene: TRBJ2-3; len: 16; d_gene: -; abundance: -; CDR3aa: CAWSVLGKIGTDTQYF; CDR3nt: TGTGCCTGGAGTGTACTAGGCAAAATTGGCACAGATACGCAGTATTTT
v_gene: TRBV28; j_gene: TRBJ1-1; len: 14; d_gene: TRBD1; abundance: -; CDR3aa: CASSSTGGFTEAFF; CDR3nt: TGTGCCAGCAGCTCGACAGGGGGCTTCACTGAAGCTTTCTTT
v_gene: TRBV6-1; j_gene: TRBJ2-7; len: 15; d_gene: TRBD2; abundance: -; CDR3aa: CASSESLVGGNEQYF; CDR3nt: TGTGCCAGCAGTGAATCATTGGTGGGAGGGAACGAGCAGTACTTC
v_gene: TRBV28; j_gene: TRBJ1-5; len: 14; d_gene: -; abundance: -; CDR3aa: CASTTHRSNQPQHF; CDR3nt: TGTGCCAGCACCACACATCGTTCTAATCAGCCCCAGCATTTT
v_gene: TRBV5-4; j_gene: TRBJ1-1; len: 13; d_gene: -; abundance: -; CDR3aa: CASSRGGSTEAFF; CDR3nt: TGTGCCAGCAGCAGGGGAGGGAGTACTGAAGCTTTCTTT
v_gene: TRBV6-6; j_gene: TRBJ2-3; len: 14; d_gene: TRBD1; abundance: -; CDR3aa: CASSTGQGSDTQYF; CDR3nt: TGTGCCAGCAGTACTGGACAGGGCTCAGATACGCAGTATTTT
v_gene: TRBV6-5; j_gene: TRBJ1-1; len: 14; d_gene: -; abundance: -; CDR3aa: CASTFTQGHTEAFF; CDR3nt: TGTGCCAGCACCTTCACCCAGGGGCACACTGAAGCTTTCTTT
v_gene: TRBV11-2; j_gene: TRBJ2-1; len: 16; d_gene: -; abundance: once; CDR3aa: CASTVRGAGFYNEQFF; CDR3nt: TGTGCCAGCACCGTACGGGGGGCAGGGTTCTACAATGAGCAGTTCTTC
v_gene: TRBV6-6; j_gene: TRBJ2-1; len: 16; d_gene: TRBD2; abundance: -; CDR3aa: CASLGRGTSSYNEQFF; CDR3nt: TGTGCCAGCCTTGGACGGGGGACTAGCAGCTACAATGAGCAGTTCTTC
v_gene: TRBV27; j_gene: TRBJ2-1; len: 14; d_gene: TRBD2; abundance: -; CDR3aa: CASSGLADYNEQFF; CDR3nt: TGTGCCAGCAGTGGACTAGCGGACTACAATGAGCAGTTCTTC
v_gene: TRBV5-1; j_gene: TRBJ2-3; len: 14; d_gene: -; abundance: -; CDR3aa: CASSFYTGTDTQYF; CDR3nt: TGCGCCAGCAGCTTCTATACAGGGACAGATACGCAGTATTTT
v_gene: TRBV28; j_gene: TRBJ2-7; len: 13; d_gene: -; abundance: -; CDR3aa: CASTNRAIDEQYF; CDR3nt: TGTGCCAGCACTAACAGGGCAATCGACGAGCAGTACTTC
v_gene: TRBV7-2; j_gene: TRBJ2-4; len: 19; d_gene: TRBD1; abundance: -; CDR3aa: CASSLAFTGAELAKNIQYF; CDR3nt: TGTGCCAGCAGCTTAGCGTTCACAGGGGCGGAACTAGCCAAAAACATTCAGTACTTC
v_gene: TRBV27; j_gene: TRBJ2-5; len: 13; d_gene: TRBD2; abundance: -; CDR3aa: CASSPMGGETQYF; CDR3nt: TGTGCCAGCAGTCCTATGGGGGGGGAGACCCAGTACTTC
v_gene: TRBV2; j_gene: TRBJ2-2; len: 14; d_gene: -; abundance: -; CDR3aa: CASSEARPPRDVFF; CDR3nt: TGTGCCAGCAGTGAAGCGAGGCCCCCCCGGGATGTGTTTTTT
v_gene: TRBV7-9; j_gene: TRBJ1-1; len: 13; d_gene: TRBD1; abundance: few; CDR3aa: CASSDRAGTEAFF; CDR3nt: TGTGCCAGCAGCGACAGGGCGGGCACTGAAGCTTTCTTT
v_gene: TRBV7-2; j_gene: TRBJ2-5; len: 14; d_gene: TRBD1; abundance: -; CDR3aa: CASSPDRGWETQYF; CDR3nt: TGTGCCAGCAGCCCGGACAGGGGTTGGGAGACCCAGTACTTC
v_gene: TRBV6-4; j_gene: TRBJ2-1; len: 15; d_gene: TRBD2; abundance: -; CDR3aa: CASSESSGKYNEQFF; CDR3nt: TGTGCCAGCAGTGAATCCAGCGGGAAATACAATGAGCAGTTCTTC
v_gene: TRBV5-1; j_gene: TRBJ2-3; len: 17; d_gene: -; abundance: once; CDR3aa: CASSLDPGGSGTDTQYF; CDR3nt: TGCGCCAGCAGCTTGGATCCGGGGGGCAGTGGCACAGATACGCAGTATTTT
v_gene: TRBV4-2; j_gene: TRBJ2-7; len: 16; d_gene: TRBD2; abundance: -; CDR3aa: CASSQGGTATTYEQYF; CDR3nt: TGTGCCAGCAGCCAGGGGGGGACCGCTACAACCTACGAGCAGTACTTC
v_gene: TRBV7-9; j_gene: TRBJ2-7; len: 18; d_gene: -; abundance: -; CDR3aa: CASSLASGTYGTLYEQYF; CDR3nt: TGTGCCAGCAGCTTAGCGTCGGGGACCTACGGGACACTCTACGAGCAGTACTTC
v_gene: TRBV5-6; j_gene: TRBJ2-6; len: 16; d_gene: -; abundance: -; CDR3aa: CASSLETVSGANVLTF; CDR3nt: TGTGCCAGCAGCTTGGAGACAGTCTCTGGGGCCAACGTCCTGACTTTC
v_gene: TRBV7-6; j_gene: TRBJ2-3; len: 16; d_gene: -; abundance: -; CDR3aa: CASSPTSSRLTDTQYF; CDR3nt: TGTGCCAGCAGCCCAACCTCGTCCAGACTAACAGATACGCAGTATTTT
v_gene: TRBV2; j_gene: TRBJ2-7; len: 13; d_gene: -; abundance: -; CDR3aa: CASSFGPEREQYF; CDR3nt: TGTGCCAGCAGCTTCGGTCCGGAGCGGGAGCAGTACTTC
v_gene: TRBV7-2; j_gene: TRBJ2-7; len: 14; d_gene: -; abundance: -; CDR3aa: CASSSGRGGSEQYF; CDR3nt: TGTGCCAGCAGCTCCGGGAGAGGTGGATCCGAGCAGTACTTC
v_gene: TRBV27; j_gene: TRBJ2-7; len: 18; d_gene: TRBD2; abundance: -; CDR3aa: CASSQHRPSGGVSYEQYF; CDR3nt: TGTGCCAGCAGTCAGCACCGTCCTAGCGGGGGGGTGTCCTACGAGCAGTACTTC
v_gene: TRBV6-5; j_gene: TRBJ1-1; len: 11; d_gene: -; abundance: -; CDR3aa: CASIRQAEAFF; CDR3nt: TGTGCCAGCATCAGACAGGCTGAAGCTTTCTTT
v_gene: TRBV7-9; j_gene: TRBJ2-7; len: 16; d_gene: TRBD2; abundance: -; CDR3aa: CASSSTSGRTRNEQYF; CDR3nt: TGTGCCAGCAGCTCGACTAGCGGGAGAACGAGGAACGAGCAGTACTTC
v_gene: TRBV16; j_gene: TRBJ1-5; len: 14; d_gene: -; abundance: few; CDR3aa: CASSQGPGNQPQHF; CDR3nt: TGTGCCAGCAGCCAAGGTCCAGGCAATCAGCCCCAGCATTTT
v_gene: TRBV27; j_gene: TRBJ1-1; len: 15; d_gene: -; abundance: once; CDR3aa: CASSLRAPRGTEAFF; CDR3nt: TGTGCCAGCAGTTTACGGGCACCCCGAGGGACTGAAGCTTTCTTT
v_gene: TRBV4-1; j_gene: TRBJ2-3; len: 16; d_gene: -; abundance: -; CDR3aa: CASSQDQGGPTDTQYF; CDR3nt: TGCGCCAGCAGCCAAGATCAGGGCGGCCCCACAGATACGCAGTATTTT
v_gene: TRBV11-2; j_gene: TRBJ1-1; len: 12; d_gene: TRBD1; abundance: -; CDR3aa: CASSSPGGRAFF; CDR3nt: TGTGCCAGCAGCTCACCAGGGGGCCGAGCTTTCTTT
v_gene: TRBV18; j_gene: TRBJ2-2; len: 18; d_gene: TRBD2; abundance: -; CDR3aa: CASSPPGLAGGGTGELFF; CDR3nt: TGTGCCAGCTCACCACCGGGCCTAGCGGGAGGCGGCACCGGGGAGCTGTTTTTT
v_gene: TRBV4-2; j_gene: TRBJ2-1; len: 16; d_gene: TRBD2; abundance: -; CDR3aa: CASSQLQREPRNEQFF; CDR3nt: TGTGCCAGCAGCCAACTTCAGCGGGAGCCTAGGAATGAGCAGTTCTTC
v_gene: TRBV19; j_gene: TRBJ1-1; len: 14; d_gene: TRBD1; abundance: -; CDR3aa: CASVSRGQNTEAFF; CDR3nt: TGTGCCAGTGTTTCCAGGGGGCAAAACACTGAAGCTTTCTTT
v_gene: TRBV2; j_gene: TRBJ1-2; len: 14; d_gene: -; abundance: -; CDR3aa: CASRAQEWLEGYTF; CDR3nt: TGTGCCAGCAGAGCACAGGAGTGGTTGGAGGGCTACACCTTC
v_gene: TRBV7-3; j_gene: TRBJ2-7; len: 14; d_gene: TRBD1; abundance: -; CDR3aa: CASSLHGQGGEQYF; CDR3nt: TGTGCCAGCAGCCTCCACGGACAGGGGGGCGAGCAGTACTTC
v_gene: TRBV19; j_gene: TRBJ1-4; len: 15; d_gene: -; abundance: -; CDR3aa: CASSIRGPGNEKLFF; CDR3nt: TGTGCCAGTAGTATACGGGGTCCTGGTAATGAAAAACTGTTTTTT
v_gene: TRBV5-6; j_gene: TRBJ2-3; len: 16; d_gene: TRBD1; abundance: once; CDR3aa: CASSRILGTVGDTQYF; CDR3nt: TGTGCCAGCAGCCGCATCCTCGGGACAGTGGGAGATACGCAGTATTTT
v_gene: TRBV10-3; j_gene: TRBJ2-7; len: 14; d_gene: TRBD2; abundance: -; CDR3aa: CAIGLAGWSYEQYF; CDR3nt: TGTGCCATAGGACTAGCGGGATGGTCCTACGAGCAGTACTTC
v_gene: TRBV4-2; j_gene: TRBJ2-5; len: 18; d_gene: TRBD2; abundance: medium-sized; CDR3aa: CASSQDPGTSGFQETQYF; CDR3nt: TGTGCCAGCAGCCAAGATCCAGGGACTAGCGGTTTTCAAGAGACCCAGTACTTC
v_gene: TRBV21-1; j_gene: TRBJ2-2; len: 14; d_gene: -; abundance: -; CDR3aa: CASSARGRTGELFF; CDR3nt: TGTGCCAGCAGTGCCAGGGGGCGAACCGGGGAGCTGTTTTTT
v_gene: TRBV30; j_gene: TRBJ1-5; len: 14; d_gene: -; abundance: -; CDR3aa: CAWSRKRDNQPQHF; CDR3nt: TGTGCCTGGAGTAGGAAGAGGGACAATCAGCCCCAGCATTTT
v_gene: TRBV4-2; j_gene: TRBJ2-2; len: 16; d_gene: -; abundance: -; CDR3aa: CASSQPGLQDSGELFF; CDR3nt: TGTGCCAGCAGCCAACCGGGACTCCAAGACTCCGGGGAGCTGTTTTTT
v_gene: TRBV7-9; j_gene: TRBJ2-7; len: 14; d_gene: TRBD1; abundance: -; CDR3aa: CASSLKTGGSEQYF; CDR3nt: TGTGCCAGCAGCTTAAAGACAGGGGGTAGCGAGCAGTACTTC
v_gene: TRBV7-2; j_gene: TRBJ2-5; len: 16; d_gene: TRBD1; abundance: -; CDR3aa: CASSTRQGSRIETQYF; CDR3nt: TGTGCCAGCAGCACCAGACAGGGGTCCCGCATAGAGACCCAGTACTTC
v_gene: TRBV15; j_gene: TRBJ2-5; len: 15; d_gene: TRBD2; abundance: -; CDR3aa: CATSRDPSGGETQYF; CDR3nt: TGTGCCACCAGCAGAGACCCTAGCGGGGGGGAGACCCAGTACTTC
v_gene: TRBV7-7; j_gene: TRBJ2-7; len: 12; d_gene: TRBD2; abundance: -; CDR3aa: CAILAGGYEQYF; CDR3nt: TGTGCTATTCTAGCGGGGGGCTACGAGCAGTACTTC
v_gene: TRBV29-1; j_gene: TRBJ1-2; len: 13; d_gene: -; abundance: -; CDR3aa: CSVEEGQGGGYTF; CDR3nt: TGCAGCGTTGAAGAAGGGCAGGGAGGCGGCTACACCTTC
v_gene: TRBV12-5; j_gene: TRBJ1-2; len: 17; d_gene: -; abundance: -; CDR3aa: CASGFRVSGTQAEGYTF; CDR3nt: TGTGCTAGTGGTTTCCGCGTCTCCGGGACACAGGCTGAGGGCTACACCTTC
v_gene: TRBV18; j_gene: TRBJ2-7; len: 15; d_gene: TRBD2; abundance: -; CDR3aa: CASSPLGGEAYEQYF; CDR3nt: TGTGCCAGCTCACCCCTGGGGGGGGAAGCCTACGAGCAGTACTTC
v_gene: TRBV2; j_gene: TRBJ1-1; len: 14; d_gene: -; abundance: -; CDR3aa: CASSEIQLNTEAFF; CDR3nt: TGTGCCAGCAGTGAAATTCAGTTGAACACTGAAGCTTTCTTT
v_gene: TRBV10-2; j_gene: TRBJ2-3; len: 14; d_gene: TRBD1; abundance: -; CDR3aa: CASSDSGGANTQYF; CDR3nt: TGCGCCAGCAGTGATTCAGGGGGCGCAAATACGCAGTATTTT
v_gene: TRBV4-1; j_gene: TRBJ2-1; len: 16; d_gene: -; abundance: -; CDR3aa: CASSQDISGARNEQFF; CDR3nt: TGCGCCAGCAGCCAAGATATCAGCGGAGCACGCAATGAGCAGTTCTTC
v_gene: TRBV5-4; j_gene: TRBJ2-1; len: 15; d_gene: TRBD1; abundance: -; CDR3aa: CASSQGAGSYNEQFF; CDR3nt: TGTGCCAGCAGCCAGGGGGCAGGGTCCTACAATGAGCAGTTCTTC